This TCR beta chain was obtained from a study of blood T cell repertoires in COVID-19. At the level of the study: Acute-phase and convalescent COVID-19 samples originated in the United States, Italy and Spain. T cells, B-cell-depleted T cells, or PBMCs provided the cDNA or gDNA that served as material.

Authors' methods: Amplification of reference gene primers provided the estimated nucleated cell counts. Sequencing was performed with immunoSEQ multiplex PCR; in TCRdb, only in-frame clones are kept and a portion is missing. Clonal size and the V and J genes are those of that table, whereas D and trimming came from the DNA. Of about 200,000 clones listed, 84% were seen once; the top ten hold 13%. The CDR3 is 18 residues long. The V gene end was trimmed by 6 bases and the J gene end by 6 bases; junction bases not matched to a gene: 18. CDR1 is MNHNS, CDR2 SASEGT, per germline. The receptor comes from a human donor in a cohort sampled during active COVID-19. The chain employs TRBV6-1 and TRBJ2-2, with TRBD2 identical over 8 bases. Sequencing input: peripheral blood. Here the CDR3 reads CASREKGFGTSRAGELFF. CDR3 DNA sequence: TGTGCCAGCAGGGAAAAGGGTTTTGGGACTAGTAGAGCCGGGGAGCTGTTTTTT.